These 11 T cell receptor beta chains came from one sample sequenced in a study of beta chain features in type 1 diabetes. The isolated RNA, all of it, was reverse transcribed, so expressed TCRB transcripts were what got sequenced. Method: immunoSEQ multiplex PCR; TCRdb's copy keeps in-frame clones and lacks some. The repertoire includes 450,000 to 550,000 clones, 30% of them detected once, and 0.05% to 0.065% sits in the top ten. Source material: naive CD4+ T cells from blood. The receptors stem from a man aged 18 to 30 in good health.

This clone turned up a few times. The chain uses TRBV5-6 and TRBJ2-5; 10 bases fit TRBD2. Per the germline V gene, CDR1 is SGHDT and CDR2 is YYEEEE. The CDR3 spans 15 residues. J lost 3 bases, V lost 0 bases, and 2 bases had no gene match. The CDR3 protein is CASSLALAGEETQYF. The CDR3 region has the DNA TGTGCCAGCAGCTTGGCGCTAGCGGGAGAAGAGACCCAGTACTTC.

This clone was detected only a few times. This chain links TRBV28 with TRBJ1-2; 9 bases align to TRBD1. CDR3 length equals 15 residues. Germline-derived CDR1 and CDR2 are MDHEN and SYDVKM. Losses at the gene ends were 4 bases for V and 4 bases for J; bases not matched to a gene: 7. Written as DNA, the CDR3 is TGTGCCAGCAGTTCGGGACAGGGAGGGACCTATGGCTACACCTTC. Translating it yields CASSSGQGGTYGYTF.

The CDR3: CASSLVGTTPNEQYF. CDR3 DNA sequence: TGTGCCAGCAGCTTAGTGGGGACTACCCCCAACGAGCAGTACTTC. J is TRBJ2-7 and V is TRBV7-2, with 7 bases matching TRBD2. Looked up from germline, CDR1 is SGHTA and CDR2 is FQGNSA. The ends lost 1 base at V and 5 bases at J; junction bases unmatched: 8. The CDR3 runs 15 residues.

The chain joins TRBV4-1 to TRBJ2-1, with 14 bases identical to TRBD2. CDR3 size: 15 residues. V was pared by 7 bases and J by 7 bases, with 6 bases of the junction left unmatched. Germline CDR1 MGHRA, CDR2 YSYEKL. The CDR3 region is CASMGGTSGRNEQFF. The CDR3 DNA is TGCGCCAGCATGGGGGGGACTAGCGGGAGAAATGAGCAGTTCTTC.

The CDR3 protein is CAWSVMTRGGGYTF. Here the CDR3 DNA reads TGTGCCTGGAGTGTTATGACGAGGGGAGGAGGCTACACCTTC. The chain links TRBV30 to TRBJ1-2, with a possible D match to TRBD1 (5 bases). This CDR3 region has 14 residues. The ends were cut back, 0 bases at V and 8 bases at J, with 16 bases in the middle. In germline, CDR1 is GTSNPN, CDR2 SVGIG (reference sequence).

This sequence joins TRBV14 and TRBJ2-1, with 7 bases aligning to TRBD2. The CDR3 length is 17 residues. V lost 4 bases and J lost 4; bases outside the gene matches: 13. CDR1 and CDR2 (germline): SGHDN, FVKESK. DNA of the CDR3: TGTGCCAGCAGCCTAAGGGGCGGGAGCGATATGTACAATGAGCAGTTCTTC. It is translated as CASSLRGGSDMYNEQFF. Variable domain in full (rest from reference TRBV14 and TRBJ2-1): EAGVTQFPSHSVIEKGQTVTLRCDPISGHDNLYWYRRVMGKEIKFLLHFVKESKQDESGMPNNRFLAERTGGTYSTLKVQPAELEDSGVYFCASSLRGGSDMYNEQFFGPGTRLTVL.

J is TRBJ2-3 and V is TRBV29-1; 12 bases line up with TRBD2. Trimming cost V 7 bases and J 2 bases; bases outside gene matches: 7. CDR3 size: 15 residues. The V gene's germline CDR1 is SQVTM and CDR2 ANQGSEA. This CDR3 reads CSALTSGRHTDTQYF. CDR3 bases: TGCAGCGCACTGACTAGCGGGAGACACACAGATACGCAGTATTTT.

V and J are TRBV19 and TRBJ1-5; no clear D gene. Trimming took 4 bases from V and 2 from J, leaving 12 bases between them. The CDR3 spans 15 residues. In germline, CDR1 is LNHDA, CDR2 SQIVND (reference sequence). The CDR3 nucleotides read TGTGCCAGTAGTACTGGCGTCGGTGGCAATCAGCCCCAGCATTTT. Translating gives CASSTGVGGNQPQHF.

This clone occurred a few times. The chain combines TRBV29-1 with TRBJ2-7; 8 bases align to TRBD1. The junction had 4 bases not matched to a gene; V was cut back by 6 bases and J by 0 bases. This CDR3 region has 13 residues. Germline-derived CDR1 and CDR2 are SQVTM and ANQGSEA. DNA for the CDR3: TGCAGCGTCCATGACAGGGGCTCCTACGAGCAGTACTTC. Amino acid sequence: CSVHDRGSYEQYF.

The V gene is TRBV10-3, the J gene TRBJ1-2, with 9 bases matching TRBD1. V shed 3 bases and J 8 bases; nucleotides not matched to a gene: 4. This CDR3 has 13 residues. Germline V lookup: CDR1 ENHRY, CDR2 SYGVKD. Here the CDR3 reads CAISEQGAGGYTF. The CDR3 coding sequence is TGTGCCATCAGTGAACAGGGGGCCGGAGGCTACACCTTC.

This clone has a single count. Other DNA sequences from this sample encode an identical CDR3 as well. The J gene is TRBJ2-5, the V gene TRBV28; possible D gene TRBD2, 5 bases. The CDR3 is made up of 13 amino acids. Germline lookup yields CDR1 MDHEN and CDR2 SYDVKM. Between the trimmed V and J ends, which lost 8 bases and 1 base, there was a span of 11 bases. CDR3 bases: TGTGCCAGCGCGGGTGGTCCCCAAGAGACCCAGTACTTC. It translates to CASAGGPQETQYF.